Presented here are 7 T cell receptor beta chains from one specimen sequenced in a study of T cells in Graves' hyperthyroidism and ophthalmopathy. What was amplified from RNA transcripts were TCR beta CDR3 regions. TCR CDR3 underwent first-round RT-PCR with the HTBI primer set. TCRdb analysed the multiplex PCR reads with MiXCR anew, one entry per CDR3 protein. The sample records more than 550,000 distinct CDR3 sequences, just under 45% being singletons. Sample: peripheral blood or thyroid tissue (not recorded which). These receptors all come from an adult man with Graves' disease, either hyperthyroidism or ophthalmopathy (not recorded which).

This clonotype has a count of ten or more. The chain is built from TRBV29-1 and TRBJ1-1; 7 bases are shared with TRBD1. CDR1 is SQVTM and CDR2 is ANQGSEA in the germline V gene. The CDR3 runs 13 residues. The ends lost 5 bases at V and 4 bases at J; junction bases unmatched: 7. CDR3 amino acids: CSVIRAGGTEAFF. The CDR3 DNA sequence: TGCAGCGTTATCCGGGCAGGGGGCACTGAAGCTTTCTTT. Full variable domain (outside the CDR3, taken from reference TRBV29-1 and TRBJ1-1): SAVISQKPSRDICQRGTSLTIQCQVDSQVTMMFWYRQQPGQSLTLIATANQGSEATYESGFVIDKFPISRPNLTFSTLTVSNMSPEDSSIYLCSVIRAGGTEAFFGQGTRLTVV.

The V gene is TRBV29-1, the J gene TRBJ2-2; the D is unclear. The length of the CDR3 is 14 residues. Trimming took 4 bases from V and 0 from J, leaving 9 bases between them. Germline CDR1 reads SQVTM; CDR2 reads ANQGSEA. The CDR3 loop reads CSVVVQPNTGELFF. The CDR3 DNA follows: TGCAGCGTTGTTGTACAACCGAACACCGGGGAGCTGTTTTTT.

The V call is TRBV20-1, the J call TRBJ2-7; 7 positions match TRBD1. Germline V CDR1 and CDR2: DFQATT, SNEGSKA (reference sequence). The CDR3 has 14 residues. After removal of 0 bases from V and 3 bases from J, the junction contained 5 bases not matched to a gene. CDR3 nucleotides: TGCAGTGCTAGAGAGACAGGGATGCTCTACGAGCAGTACTTC. This translates into CSARETGMLYEQYF.

The genes are TRBV25-1 and TRBJ1-3; the D is unclear. The CDR3 sequence is 15 residues long. The V gene's germline CDR1 is MGHDK and CDR2 SYGVNS. Trimming took off 1 base at V and 7 bases at J, with 14 bases between the two ends. DNA of the CDR3: TGTGCCAGCAGTGAATGCCCCGGACGGACGAACACCATATATTTT. Translating gives CASSECPGRTNTIYF.

This clonotype was counted only a few times. The gene calls are TRBV12-3 or TRBV12-4 and TRBJ1-5, with D possibly matching TRBD1 (5 bases). This CDR3 comprises 14 residues. The V gene lost 5 bases and the J gene lost 7 bases, with 15 bases spanning the gap. The CDR3 region has the DNA TGTGCCAGCAGTACGGGAGGGGCGAGGCAGCCCCAGCATTTT. It is translated as CASSTGGARQPQHF.

Note on this clonotype: This sequence may be a read error, since a much larger clone differs from it by one base. The chain carries TRBV11-1 and TRBJ1-5, with D unclear. This CDR3 is 14 amino acids long. V was trimmed by 4 bases and J by 5 bases, leaving 12 bases between them. Germline CDR1 SGHAT, CDR2 FQDESV (reference sequence). CDR3 amino acids: CASSSTSLDQPQHF. The CDR3 nucleotides read TGTGCCAGCAGCTCGACCTCCTTGGATCAGCCCCAGCATTTT.

The chain has TRBV12-3 or TRBV12-4 and TRBJ2-6; D tentatively fits TRBD1 or TRBD2 (5 bases each). The CDR3 spans 15 residues. V shed 3 bases and J shed 2 bases, with 8 bases lying between them. In DNA, the CDR3 is TGTGCCAGCAGTTTCCGGGACCCTGGGGCCAACGTCCTGACTTTC. Translation gives CASSFRDPGANVLTF.